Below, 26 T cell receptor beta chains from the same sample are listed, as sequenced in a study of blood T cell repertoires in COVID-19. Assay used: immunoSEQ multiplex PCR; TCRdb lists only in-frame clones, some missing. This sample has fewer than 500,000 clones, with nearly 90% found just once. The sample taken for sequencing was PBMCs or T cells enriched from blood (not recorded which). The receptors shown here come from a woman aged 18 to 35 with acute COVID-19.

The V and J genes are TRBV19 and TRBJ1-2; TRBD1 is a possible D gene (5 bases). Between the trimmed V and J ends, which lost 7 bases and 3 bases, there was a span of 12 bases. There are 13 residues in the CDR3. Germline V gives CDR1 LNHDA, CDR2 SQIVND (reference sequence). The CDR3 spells CASTRQGYYGYTF. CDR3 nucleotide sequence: TGTGCCAGTACGCGGCAGGGATACTATGGCTACACCTTC.

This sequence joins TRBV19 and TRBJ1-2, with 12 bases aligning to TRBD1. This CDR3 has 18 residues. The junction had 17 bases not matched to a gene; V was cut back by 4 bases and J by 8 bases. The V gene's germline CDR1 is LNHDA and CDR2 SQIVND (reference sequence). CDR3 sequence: CASSKILGTGGSHGGYTF. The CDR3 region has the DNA TGTGCCAGTAGTAAAATCCTGGGGACAGGGGGCTCGCACGGAGGCTACACCTTC.

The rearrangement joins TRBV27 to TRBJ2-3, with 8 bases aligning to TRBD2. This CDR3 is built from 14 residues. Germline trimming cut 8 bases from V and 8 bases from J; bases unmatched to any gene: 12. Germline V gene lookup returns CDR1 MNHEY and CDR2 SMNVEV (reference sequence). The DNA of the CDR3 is TGTGCCAGCGGCGGGACTAGAGGGGCAGTTACGCAGTATTTT. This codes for CASGGTRGAVTQYF.

This CDR3 reads CSGRDRYEQYF. The CDR3 nucleotides read TGCAGTGGCCGAGACAGATACGAGCAGTACTTC. The chain couples TRBV20-1 to TRBJ2-7; D might be TRBD1 (5 bases). Between the trimmed V and J ends, which lost 7 bases and 4 bases, there was a span of 11 bases. Germline loops: CDR1 DFQATT, CDR2 SNEGSKA (reference sequence). There are 11 residues in the CDR3.

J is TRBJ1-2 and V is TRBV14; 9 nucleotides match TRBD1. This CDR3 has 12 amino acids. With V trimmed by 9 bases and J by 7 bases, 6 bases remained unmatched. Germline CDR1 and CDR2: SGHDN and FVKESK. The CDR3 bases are TGTGCCAGTACAGGGGGCGCCGGTGGCTACACCTTC. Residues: CASTGGAGGYTF.

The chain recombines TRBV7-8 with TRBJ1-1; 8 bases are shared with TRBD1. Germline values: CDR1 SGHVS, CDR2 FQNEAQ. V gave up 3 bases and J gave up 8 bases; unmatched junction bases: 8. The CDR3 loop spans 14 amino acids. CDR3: CASSFSGQAKEAFF. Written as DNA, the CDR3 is TGTGCCAGCAGCTTCTCGGGACAGGCAAAAGAAGCTTTCTTT.

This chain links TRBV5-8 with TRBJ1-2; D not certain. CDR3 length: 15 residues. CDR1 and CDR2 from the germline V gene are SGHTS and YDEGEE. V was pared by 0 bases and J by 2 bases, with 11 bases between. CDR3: CASSLDSARNYGYTF. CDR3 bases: TGTGCCAGCAGCTTGGATTCAGCTAGAAACTATGGCTACACCTTC.

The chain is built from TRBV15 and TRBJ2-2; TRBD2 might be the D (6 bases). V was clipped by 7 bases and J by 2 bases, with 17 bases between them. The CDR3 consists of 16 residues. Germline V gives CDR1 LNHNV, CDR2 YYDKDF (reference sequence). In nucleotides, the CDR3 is TGTGCCACCACCACCGCGGGACTCCCAAACACCGGGGAGCTGTTTTTT. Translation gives CATTTAGLPNTGELFF.

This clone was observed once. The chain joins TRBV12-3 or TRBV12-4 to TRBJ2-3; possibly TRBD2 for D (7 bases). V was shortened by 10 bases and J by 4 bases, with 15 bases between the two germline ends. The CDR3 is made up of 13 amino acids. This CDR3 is CATGGGAADTQYF. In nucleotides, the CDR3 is TGTGCCACCGGAGGGGGGGCAGCAGATACGCAGTATTTT.

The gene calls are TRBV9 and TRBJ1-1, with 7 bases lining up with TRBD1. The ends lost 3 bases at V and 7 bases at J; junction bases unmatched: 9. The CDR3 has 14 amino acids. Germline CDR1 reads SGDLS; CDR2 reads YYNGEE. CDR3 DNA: TGTGCCAGCAGCGCCACGACAGGGACCCATGAAGCTTTCTTT. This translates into CASSATTGTHEAFF.

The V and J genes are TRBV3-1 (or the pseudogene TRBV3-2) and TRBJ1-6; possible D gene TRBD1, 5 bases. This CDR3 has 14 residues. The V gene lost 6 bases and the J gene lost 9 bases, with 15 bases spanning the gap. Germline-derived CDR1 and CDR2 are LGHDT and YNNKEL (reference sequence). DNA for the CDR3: TGTGCCAGCAGTATGAGACAGTTTATTTCACCCCTCCACTTT. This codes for CASSMRQFISPLHF.

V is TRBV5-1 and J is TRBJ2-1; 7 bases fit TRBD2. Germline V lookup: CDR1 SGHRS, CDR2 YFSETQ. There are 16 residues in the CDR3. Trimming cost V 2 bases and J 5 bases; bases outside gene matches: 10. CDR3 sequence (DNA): TGCGCCAGCAGCTTTATCCTGGGGGGGAGTAACAATGAGCAGTTCTTC. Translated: CASSFILGGSNNEQFF.

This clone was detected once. CDR3 loop: CASSHRGAPLHF. The DNA of the CDR3 is TGTGCCAGCAGCCATCGGGGGGCACCCCTCCACTTT. V gene TRBV3-1 (or the pseudogene TRBV3-2) combines with J gene TRBJ1-6; D possibly corresponds to TRBD1 (5 bases). Trimming took off 3 bases at V and 11 bases at J, with 8 bases between the two ends. The V gene's germline CDR1 is LGHDT and CDR2 YNNKEL (reference sequence). CDR3 length equals 12 residues.

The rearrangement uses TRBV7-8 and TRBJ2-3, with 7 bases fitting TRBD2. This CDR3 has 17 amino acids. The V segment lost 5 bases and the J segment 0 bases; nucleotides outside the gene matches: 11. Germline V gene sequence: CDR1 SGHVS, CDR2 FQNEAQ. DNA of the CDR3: TGTGCCAGCAGCGGGAGTGGGGGGGGACCAAGCACAGATACGCAGTATTTT. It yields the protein CASSGSGGGPSTDTQYF.

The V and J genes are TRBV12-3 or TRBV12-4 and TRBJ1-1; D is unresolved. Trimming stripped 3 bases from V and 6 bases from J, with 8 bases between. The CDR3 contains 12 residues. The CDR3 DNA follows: TGTGCCAGCAGTTTTCAAGTAGCTGAAGCTTTCTTT. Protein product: CASSFQVAEAFF.

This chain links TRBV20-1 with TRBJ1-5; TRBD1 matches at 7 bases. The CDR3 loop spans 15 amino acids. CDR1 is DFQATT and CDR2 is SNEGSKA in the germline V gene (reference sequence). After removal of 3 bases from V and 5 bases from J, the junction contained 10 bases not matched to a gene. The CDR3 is CSASHPQGKHQPQHF. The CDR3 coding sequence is TGCAGTGCTAGTCATCCACAGGGGAAGCATCAGCCCCAGCATTTT.

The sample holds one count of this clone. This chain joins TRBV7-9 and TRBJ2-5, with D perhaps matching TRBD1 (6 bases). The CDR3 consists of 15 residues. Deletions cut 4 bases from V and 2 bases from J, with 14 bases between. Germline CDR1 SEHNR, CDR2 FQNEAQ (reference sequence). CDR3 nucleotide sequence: TGTGCCAGCAGCTACCGGGACAAACTACAAGAGACCCAGTACTTC. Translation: CASSYRDKLQETQYF.

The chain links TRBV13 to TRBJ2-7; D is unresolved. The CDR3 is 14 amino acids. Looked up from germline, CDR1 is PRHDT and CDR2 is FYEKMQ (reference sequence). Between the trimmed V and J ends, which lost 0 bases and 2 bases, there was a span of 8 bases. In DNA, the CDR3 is TGTGCCAGCAGCTTAGGTTTACAGCCCTACGAGCAGTACTTC. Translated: CASSLGLQPYEQYF.

CDR3 protein: CASSRPGDTEAFF. The CDR3, as DNA: TGTGCCAGCAGCCGTCCAGGGGACACTGAAGCTTTCTTT. V is TRBV3-1 (or the pseudogene TRBV3-2) and J is TRBJ1-1; D might be TRBD1 (6 bases). V lost 4 bases to trimming and J lost 3 bases, with 9 bases between them. Germline loops: CDR1 LGHDT, CDR2 YNNKEL (reference sequence). CDR3 length equals 13 residues.

The CDR3: CASSYVVAAQETQYF. The CDR3 DNA reads as TGTGCCAGCAGTTATGTGGTAGCAGCTCAAGAGACCCAGTACTTC. V and J are TRBV6-2 or TRBV6-3 and TRBJ2-5; D unclear. From germline, CDR1 is MNHEY and CDR2 SVGEGT. The CDR3 extends over 15 amino acids. Trimming cost V 3 bases and J 2 bases, with 13 bases left between them.

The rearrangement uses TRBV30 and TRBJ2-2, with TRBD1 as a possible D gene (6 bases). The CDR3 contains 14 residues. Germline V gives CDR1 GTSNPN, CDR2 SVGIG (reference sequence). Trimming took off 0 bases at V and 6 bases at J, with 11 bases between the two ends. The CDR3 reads CAWSVGGASGELFF. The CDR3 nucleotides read TGTGCCTGGAGTGTTGGGGGCGCCTCCGGGGAGCTGTTTTTT.

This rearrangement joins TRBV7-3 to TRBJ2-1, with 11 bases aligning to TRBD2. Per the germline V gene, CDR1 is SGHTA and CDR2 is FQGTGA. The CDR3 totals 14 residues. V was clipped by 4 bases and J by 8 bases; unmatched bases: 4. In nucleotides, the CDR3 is TGTGCCAGCAGCTCCCCACTAGCGGGGGATGAGCAGTTCTTC. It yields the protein CASSSPLAGDEQFF.

This CDR3 reads CASSLPDSYGYTF. CDR3 DNA: TGTGCCAGCAGTTTACCCGACAGCTATGGCTACACCTTC. This chain joins TRBV2 and TRBJ1-2; a weak D match, TRBD1 (5 bases). CDR3 size: 13 residues. The germline CDR1 and CDR2 sequences are SNHLY and FYNNEI. Trimming removed 5 bases from V and 4 bases from J, with 11 bases in between.

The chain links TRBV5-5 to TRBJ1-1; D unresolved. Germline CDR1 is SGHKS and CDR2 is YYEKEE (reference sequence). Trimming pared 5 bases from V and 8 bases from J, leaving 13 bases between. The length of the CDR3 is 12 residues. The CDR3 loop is CASRRATGEAFF. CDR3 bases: TGTGCCAGCAGGAGGGCCACGGGAGAAGCTTTCTTT.

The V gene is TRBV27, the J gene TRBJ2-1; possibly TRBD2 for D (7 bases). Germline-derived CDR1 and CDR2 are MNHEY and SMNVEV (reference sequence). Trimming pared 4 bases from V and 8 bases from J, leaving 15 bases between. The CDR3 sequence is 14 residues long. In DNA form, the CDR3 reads TGTGCCAGCAGTTGGGGGGGCTTTGGGGATGAGCAGTTCTTC. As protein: CASSWGGFGDEQFF.

The CDR3 DNA reads TGTGCCAGCACGAGGGGGTCATTTACTGAAGCTTTCTTT. This sequence encodes CASTRGSFTEAFF. The chain recombines TRBV7-2 with TRBJ1-1; TRBD1 might be the D (6 bases). The CDR3 spans 13 residues. V was pared by 7 bases and J by 5 bases, with 14 bases between. Germline V CDR1 and CDR2: SGHTA, FQGNSA.